These 20 T cell receptor beta chains share one sample of origin, sequenced in a study of blood T cell repertoires in COVID-19. The assay was immunoSEQ multiplex PCR, and TCRdb's table has in-frame clones only and misses some. Counted here are some 150,000 clones, approximately 85% occurring once; the ten biggest clones make up more than 0.85%. The sample was peripheral blood. Receptors originate from a man aged 40-49 years with acute or convalescent COVID-19.

This chain uses TRBV4-1 with TRBJ2-7, with 10 bases identical to TRBD2. CDR3 length equals 16 residues. The V segment lost 1 base and the J segment 1 base; nucleotides outside the gene matches: 4. Germline V gives CDR1 MGHRA, CDR2 YSYEKL. The CDR3 DNA is TGCGCCAGCAGCCAAGGGAGCGGGGGGGTGTCCTACGAGCAGTACTTC. Its protein is CASSQGSGGVSYEQYF.

The chain is built from TRBV6-5 and TRBJ1-2, with D perhaps matching TRBD1 (6 bases). The germline V gene has CDR1 MNHEY and CDR2 SVGAGI. V was clipped by 5 bases and J by 2 bases, with 12 bases between them. The CDR3 sequence is 14 residues long. The CDR3 coding sequence is TGTGCCAGCAGTCGTACAGGGAAAAACTATGGCTACACCTTC. This codes for CASSRTGKNYGYTF.

The chain combines TRBV27 with TRBJ2-2, with 8 nucleotides matching TRBD1. V gave up 5 bases and J gave up 4 bases; unmatched junction bases: 3. This CDR3 is 14 amino acids long. Germline V gene lookup returns CDR1 MNHEY and CDR2 SMNVEV (reference sequence). The CDR3 is CASSGTGFTGELFF. For the CDR3, the DNA is TGTGCCAGCAGTGGGACAGGCTTCACCGGGGAGCTGTTTTTT.

This clone has a handful of counts. CDR3 sequence: CSVVTQYGYTF. CDR3 coding DNA: TGCAGCGTCGTAACGCAGTATGGCTACACCTTC. This sequence joins TRBV29-1 and TRBJ1-2; D gene ambiguous. Germline assignment: CDR1 SQVTM and CDR2 ANQGSEA. Trimming stripped 6 bases from V and 5 bases from J, with 10 bases between. This CDR3 has 11 amino acids.

The chain carries TRBV6-1 and TRBJ1-6; possibly TRBD1 for D (6 bases). CDR1 and CDR2 from the germline V gene are MNHNS and SASEGT. This CDR3 comprises 18 residues. Trimming removed 3 bases from V and 8 bases from J, with 23 bases in between. The CDR3 DNA reads as TGTGCCAGCAGTGACCCTTTCAATAGGGGGAAAGGGGATTCACCCCTCCACTTT. This gives the protein CASSDPFNRGKGDSPLHF.

V and J are TRBV10-3 and TRBJ2-1; 10 positions match TRBD2. This CDR3 has 15 residues. With 5 bases clipped from V and 1 base from J, the junction kept 2 bases outside the gene matches. Germline V gene data show CDR1 as ENHRY and CDR2 as SYGVKD. The CDR3 DNA reads TGTGCCATCAGTCTAGCGGGGGTTTCCTACAATGAGCAGTTCTTC. Amino acids: CAISLAGVSYNEQFF.

The table lists this clone with a count of one. The CDR3, as DNA: TGTGCCAGCAGCTATGACAGGGTCGTGCTGGATACGCAGTATTTT. Protein: CASSYDRVVLDTQYF. This rearrangement joins TRBV5-6 to TRBJ2-3; 7 bases match TRBD1. Germline V gives CDR1 SGHDT, CDR2 YYEEEE. The CDR3 contains 15 residues. J gave up 6 bases and V 3 bases, and 10 bases lay outside the gene matches.

This sequence joins TRBV4-1 and TRBJ2-2, with 8 bases lining up with TRBD1. The CDR3 runs 17 residues. The trim removed 2 bases at V and 2 bases at J, leaving 7 bases unmatched. CDR1 MGHRA and CDR2 YSYEKL come from the germline V gene. The CDR3 DNA follows: TGCGCCAGCAGCCAAACCCGGGACAGGCGCAACACCGGGGAGCTGTTTTTT. This encodes CASSQTRDRRNTGELFF.

This chain joins TRBV30 and TRBJ2-2; D unresolved. Trimming cost V 3 bases and J 4 bases, with 6 bases left between them. In germline, CDR1 is GTSNPN, CDR2 SVGIG (reference sequence). The CDR3 is 12 amino acids. CDR3 in amino acids: CAWSRSTGELFF. Written as DNA, the CDR3 is TGTGCCTGGAGCCGTAGCACCGGGGAGCTGTTTTTT.

The rearrangement links TRBV11-3 to TRBJ2-2; 12 bases are shared with TRBD2. Unmatched junction bases numbered 11, after V lost 1 base and J lost 8 bases. There are 18 residues in the CDR3. Germline values: CDR1 SGHNT, CDR2 YENEEA. CDR3 in DNA: TGTGCCAGCAGCTTAGTACCCCGGACTAGCGGGGAGAGGGGGGAGCTGTTTTTT. Amino acids: CASSLVPRTSGERGELFF.

The chain has TRBV19 and TRBJ2-1; the D gene is possibly TRBD2 (6 bases). CDR3 length equals 13 residues. The germline V gene encodes CDR1 LNHDA and CDR2 SQIVND (reference sequence). Deletions cut 6 bases from V and 8 bases from J, with 14 bases between. The CDR3 sequence is CASRTRLGHEQFF. In nucleotides, the CDR3 is TGTGCCAGTAGGACCCGACTAGGCCATGAGCAGTTCTTC.

V gene TRBV5-6 combines with J gene TRBJ2-5; D possibly corresponds to TRBD2 (6 bases). V was clipped by 0 bases and J by 0 bases, with 6 bases between them. This CDR3 is 14 amino acids long. From germline, CDR1 is SGHDT and CDR2 YYEEEE. CDR3 residues: CASSLGTNQETQYF. The CDR3 nucleotides read TGTGCCAGCAGCTTGGGGACTAACCAAGAGACCCAGTACTTC.

This sequence joins TRBV5-1 and TRBJ2-7, with a weak D call TRBD2 (5 bases). V was pared by 5 bases and J by 4 bases, with 13 bases between. This CDR3 has 13 amino acids. Germline CDR1 and CDR2: SGHRS and YFSETQ. The CDR3 here is CASRSLREYEQYF. CDR3 coding DNA: TGCGCCAGCAGATCTCTTCGGGAATACGAGCAGTACTTC.

This clone was seen a few times. The V gene is TRBV7-8, the J gene TRBJ2-5, with D possibly matching TRBD2 (5 bases). This CDR3 contains 16 residues. Deletions cut 1 base from V and 2 bases from J, with 14 bases between. Germline assignment: CDR1 SGHVS and CDR2 FQNEAQ. CDR3 loop: CASSLGSGIPQETQYF. In nucleotides, the CDR3 is TGTGCCAGCAGCTTAGGTTCCGGGATACCTCAAGAGACCCAGTACTTC.

The chain joins TRBV10-3 to TRBJ1-2, with D possibly being TRBD1 (5 bases). In germline, CDR1 is ENHRY, CDR2 SYGVKD. V lost 0 bases, J lost 14 bases, and 13 bases lay in between. The length of the CDR3 is 12 residues. CDR3 sequence: CAISESFLGGTF. The CDR3 nucleotides read TGTGCCATCAGTGAGTCCTTCCTGGGGGGTACCTTC.

The chain uses TRBV7-2 and TRBJ2-3, with TRBD2 matching over 15 bases. The trim removed 4 bases at V and 1 base at J, leaving 9 bases unmatched. The CDR3 contains 19 residues. The germline CDR1 and CDR2 sequences are SGHTA and FQGNSA. CDR3 in amino acids: CASSSRGLAGGRRTDTQYF. The CDR3 DNA is TGTGCCAGCAGCTCAAGAGGACTAGCGGGGGGGCGGCGCACAGATACGCAGTATTTT.

This chain uses TRBV29-1 with TRBJ2-7; the D is unclear. CDR1 SQVTM and CDR2 ANQGSEA come from the germline V gene. There are 11 residues in the CDR3. V shed 6 bases and J shed 2 bases, with 8 bases lying between them. In DNA, the CDR3 is TGCAGCGTCACGAACACCTACGAGCAGTACTTC. It codes for CSVTNTYEQYF.

A note on this clone: The same CDR3 can be traced to other DNA sequences in this sample. This rearrangement joins TRBV20-1 to TRBJ2-5, with D uncertain. CDR3 length equals 11 residues. Looked up from germline, CDR1 is DFQATT and CDR2 is SNEGSKA (reference sequence). V lost 2 bases and J 5 bases, leaving 6 bases between the germline ends. The CDR3 loop reads CSARPLETQYF. The CDR3 region has the DNA TGCAGTGCTAGACCTTTGGAGACCCAGTACTTC.

This clone was seen once. The chain recombines TRBV25-1 with TRBJ1-2; 10 bases align to TRBD1. Germline trimming cut 2 bases from V and 6 bases from J; bases unmatched to any gene: 6. CDR1 MGHDK and CDR2 SYGVNS come from the germline V gene. The CDR3 consists of 15 residues. The CDR3 loop is CASSEPRGTGDGYTF. As DNA, the CDR3 is TGTGCCAGCAGTGAACCCCGAGGGACAGGGGATGGCTACACCTTC.

The chain couples TRBV5-1 to TRBJ1-2; the match to TRBD1 covers 8 bases. V shed 3 bases and J 4 bases; nucleotides not matched to a gene: 5. Per the germline V gene, CDR1 is SGHRS and CDR2 is YFSETQ. The CDR3 sequence is 14 residues long. The CDR3 sequence is CASSSGQGGYGYTF. CDR3 in DNA: TGCGCCAGCAGCTCTGGACAGGGTGGCTATGGCTACACCTTC.